The clone carrying this TCR beta chain was seen ten or more times. The sample comes from a study of T cells in Graves' hyperthyroidism and ophthalmopathy. Researchers amplified the TCR beta CDR3 regions from RNA transcripts. Carried out on the TCR CDR3, a first-round RT-PCR used the HTBI primer set. MiXCR was run by TCRdb on the multiplex PCR reads, yielding one entry per CDR3 protein. The data contain about 280,000 distinct CDR3 sequences, less than 30% of them singletons. The CDR3 has 15 residues. V dropped 5 bases and J dropped 4 bases, with 20 bases sitting between them. In germline, CDR1 is SQVTM, CDR2 ANQGSEA.

V is TRBV29-1 and J is TRBJ1-1; tentatively, D is TRBD1 (5 bases). The TCR originated in a man aged 35 to 55 with Graves' hyperthyroidism that later progressed to Graves' ophthalmopathy. Sequencing was carried out using blood. CDR3: CSVPPWDGAGTEAFF. In DNA, the CDR3 is TGCAGCGTTCCCCCCTGGGACGGGGCCGGCACTGAAGCTTTCTTT.